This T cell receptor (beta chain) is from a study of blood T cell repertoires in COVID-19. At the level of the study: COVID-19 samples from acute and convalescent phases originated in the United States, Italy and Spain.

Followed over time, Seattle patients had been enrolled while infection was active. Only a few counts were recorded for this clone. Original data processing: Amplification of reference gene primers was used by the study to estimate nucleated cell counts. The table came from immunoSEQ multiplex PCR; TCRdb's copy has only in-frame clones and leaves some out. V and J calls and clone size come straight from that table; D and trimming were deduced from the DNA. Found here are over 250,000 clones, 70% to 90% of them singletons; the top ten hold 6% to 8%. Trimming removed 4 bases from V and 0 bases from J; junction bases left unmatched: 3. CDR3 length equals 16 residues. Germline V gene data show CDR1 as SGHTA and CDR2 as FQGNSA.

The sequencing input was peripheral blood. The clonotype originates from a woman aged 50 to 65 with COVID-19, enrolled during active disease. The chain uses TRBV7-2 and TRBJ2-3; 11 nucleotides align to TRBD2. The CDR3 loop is CASSSGLAVSTDTQYF. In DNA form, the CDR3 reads TGTGCCAGCAGCTCGGGACTAGCGGTGAGCACAGATACGCAGTATTTT.